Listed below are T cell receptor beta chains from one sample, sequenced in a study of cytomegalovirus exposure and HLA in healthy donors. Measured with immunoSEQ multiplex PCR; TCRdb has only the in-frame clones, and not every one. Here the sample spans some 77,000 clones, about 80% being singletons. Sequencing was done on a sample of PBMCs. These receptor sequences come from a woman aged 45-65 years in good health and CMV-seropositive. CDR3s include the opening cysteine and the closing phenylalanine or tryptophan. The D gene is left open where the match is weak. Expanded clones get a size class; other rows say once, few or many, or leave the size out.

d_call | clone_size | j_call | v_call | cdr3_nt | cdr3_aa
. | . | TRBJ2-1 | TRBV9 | TGTGCCAGCAGCGTAGGTGCGGAAAATAATGAGCAGTTCTTC | CASSVGAENNEQFF
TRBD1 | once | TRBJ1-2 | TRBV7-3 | TGTGCCAGCAGCTTACAGCAGGGGGGCGGCTACACCTTC | CASSLQQGGGYTF
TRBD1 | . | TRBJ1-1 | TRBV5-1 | TGCGCCAGCAGCTTGCGGGGCCTACAGGGGGCGCGTGGCACTGAAGCTTTCTTT | CASSLRGLQGARGTEAFF
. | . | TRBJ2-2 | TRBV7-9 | TGTGCCAGCGGCTTCGGACAGACCGGGGAGCTGTTTTTT | CASGFGQTGELFF
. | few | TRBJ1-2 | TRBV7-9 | TGTGCCAGCAGCTTATACGGGGAGGGCTACACCTTC | CASSLYGEGYTF
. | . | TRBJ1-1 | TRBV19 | TGTGCCAGTAGTATGGTGGCAGGGGCCCGCGATGAAGCTTTCTTT | CASSMVAGARDEAFF
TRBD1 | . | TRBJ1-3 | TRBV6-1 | TGTGCCAGCAGTGAGGCCCAGGGGGGAGGAAACACCATATATTTT | CASSEAQGGGNTIYF
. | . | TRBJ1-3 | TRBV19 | TGTGCCAGTCGCACGGTCGGAACCAGGAACACCATATATTTT | CASRTVGTRNTIYF
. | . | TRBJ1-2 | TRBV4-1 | TGCGCCAGCAGCCAAGGCAGTGGCTACACCTTC | CASSQGSGYTF
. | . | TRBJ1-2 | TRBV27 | TGTGCCAGCAGTTTATCCGGCTATGGCTACACCTTC | CASSLSGYGYTF
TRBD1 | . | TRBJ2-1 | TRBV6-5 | TGTGCCAGCAACTCCGAGACAGGGCCCTACAATGAGCAGTTCTTC | CASNSETGPYNEQFF
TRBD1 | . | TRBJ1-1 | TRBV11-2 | TGTGCCAGCAGCCTCCGGACAGGGACTGAAGCTTTCTTT | CASSLRTGTEAFF
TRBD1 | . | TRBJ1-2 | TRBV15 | TGTGCCACCAGGGAGAACAGGGGGCTTTACTATGGCTACACCTTC | CATRENRGLYYGYTF
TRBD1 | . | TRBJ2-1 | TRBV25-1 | TGTGCCAGCAGAGCGGGACAGGGGGCTATAGGTGAGCAGTTCTTC | CASRAGQGAIGEQFF
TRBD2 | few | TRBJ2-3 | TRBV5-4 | TGTGCCAGCAGCCGCGCTAGCGGGGGGCGCACAGATACGCAGTATTTT | CASSRASGGRTDTQYF
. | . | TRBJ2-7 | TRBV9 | TGTGCCAGCAGCGTAGGGACACCTAACTACGAGCAGTACTTC | CASSVGTPNYEQYF
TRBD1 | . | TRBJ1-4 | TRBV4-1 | TGCGCCAGCAGCCAAGCGAGACAGGGAACTAATGAAAAACTGTTTTTT | CASSQARQGTNEKLFF
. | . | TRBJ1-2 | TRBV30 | TGTGCCTGGAGTCAGGCAGGGTGGGAAGATGGCTACACCTTC | CAWSQAGWEDGYTF
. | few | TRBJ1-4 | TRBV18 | TGTGCCAGCTCACCAGTGGCGGGGGGAACTGCAACTAATGAAAAACTGTTTTTT | CASSPVAGGTATNEKLFF
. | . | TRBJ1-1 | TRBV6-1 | TGTGCCAGCAGTTCCCGGGACTCCGAAACTGAAGCTTTCTTT | CASSSRDSETEAFF
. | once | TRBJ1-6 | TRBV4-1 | TGCGCCAGCAGCCAAGTGGAGGCCGCGAACCCCCTCCACTTT | CASSQVEAANPLHF
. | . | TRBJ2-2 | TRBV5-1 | TGCGCCAGCAGCTTGCTGGGACACAACACCGGGGAGCTGTTTTTT | CASSLLGHNTGELFF
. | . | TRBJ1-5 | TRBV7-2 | TGTGCCAGCAGCTTAGGTGTCGGCAATCAGCCCCAGCATTTT | CASSLGVGNQPQHF
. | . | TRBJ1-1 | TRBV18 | TGTGCCAGCTCACCACCGTCGGTGAACACTGAAGCTTTCTTT | CASSPPSVNTEAFF
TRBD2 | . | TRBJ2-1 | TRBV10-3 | TGTGCCATCAGTGAGGCGTGGGTAGCGGGGAACAATGAGCAGTTCTTC | CAISEAWVAGNNEQFF
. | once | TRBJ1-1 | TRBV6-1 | TGTGCCAGCAGTGAAACGAGGTGGGAGATGAACACTGAAGCTTTCTTT | CASSETRWEMNTEAFF
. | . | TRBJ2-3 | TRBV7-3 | TGTGCCAGCAGCCCGGACCCTACGCCGGGAACGCAGTATTTT | CASSPDPTPGTQYF
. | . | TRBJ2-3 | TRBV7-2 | TGTGCCAGCAGCTATCGGGACTCCTACACAGATACGCAGTATTTT | CASSYRDSYTDTQYF
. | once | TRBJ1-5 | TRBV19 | TGTGCCAGTAGTATCGGGGGGTCAGACCAGCATTTT | CASSIGGSDQHF
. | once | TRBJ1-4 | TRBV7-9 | TGTGCCAGCAGCCAAGGAGTAACTAATGAAAAACTGTTTTTT | CASSQGVTNEKLFF
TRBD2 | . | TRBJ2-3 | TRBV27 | TGTGCCAGCAGTTTCACCGGGACTAGCCACACAGATACGCAGTATTTT | CASSFTGTSHTDTQYF
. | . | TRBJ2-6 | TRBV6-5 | TGTGCCAGCAGTTACACAGGGTTTGGGGCCAACGTCCTGACTTTC | CASSYTGFGANVLTF
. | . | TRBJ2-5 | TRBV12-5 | TGTGCTAGTGGTACCCCCGGGGGGACCCAGTACTTC | CASGTPGGTQYF
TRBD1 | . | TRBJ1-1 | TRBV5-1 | TGCGCCAGCAGCGGAGTTGACAGGGTCGCTGAAGCTTTCTTT | CASSGVDRVAEAFF
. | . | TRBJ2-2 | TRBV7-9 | TGTGCCAGCAGCCCCCCGGCGCAGGGTGCGAGCACCGGGGAGCTGTTTTTT | CASSPPAQGASTGELFF
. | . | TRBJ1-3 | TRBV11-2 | TGTGCCAGCAGCTTAGATGGCGCGGGGGGAAACACCATATATTTT | CASSLDGAGGNTIYF
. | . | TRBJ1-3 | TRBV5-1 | TGCGCCAGCAAGGACAGCGAAACCACCTCTGGAAACACCATATATTTT | CASKDSETTSGNTIYF
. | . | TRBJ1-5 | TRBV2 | TGTGCCACCCAGGCAACAGGGTTCGGTAATCAGCCCCAGCATTTT | CATQATGFGNQPQHF
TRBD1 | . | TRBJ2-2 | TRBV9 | TGTGCCAGCCTGGTCTTCGGACAGGGAGACACCGGGGAGCTGTTTTTT | CASLVFGQGDTGELFF
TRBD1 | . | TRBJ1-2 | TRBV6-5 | TGTGCCAGCAGCCCCGGGGGACAGGACTATGGCTACACCTTC | CASSPGGQDYGYTF
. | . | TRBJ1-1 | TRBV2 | TGTGCCAGCAGGCAGGGGATTGAAGCTTTCTTT | CASRQGIEAFF